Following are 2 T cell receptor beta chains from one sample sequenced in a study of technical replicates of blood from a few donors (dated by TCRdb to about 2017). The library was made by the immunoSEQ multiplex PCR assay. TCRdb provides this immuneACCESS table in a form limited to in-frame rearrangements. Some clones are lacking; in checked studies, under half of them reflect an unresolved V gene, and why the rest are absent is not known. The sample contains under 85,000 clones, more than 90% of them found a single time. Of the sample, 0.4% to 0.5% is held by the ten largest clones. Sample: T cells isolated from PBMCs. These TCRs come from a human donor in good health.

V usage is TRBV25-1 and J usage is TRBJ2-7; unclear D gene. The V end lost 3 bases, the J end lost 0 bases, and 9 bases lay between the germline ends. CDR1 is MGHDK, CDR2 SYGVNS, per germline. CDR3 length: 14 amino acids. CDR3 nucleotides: TGTGCCAGCAGTGACTGGGCGCGCTCCTACGAGCAGTACTTC. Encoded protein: CASSDWARSYEQYF.

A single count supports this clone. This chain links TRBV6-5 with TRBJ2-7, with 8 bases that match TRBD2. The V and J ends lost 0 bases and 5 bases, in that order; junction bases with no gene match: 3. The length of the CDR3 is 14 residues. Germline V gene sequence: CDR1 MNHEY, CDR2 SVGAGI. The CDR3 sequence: CASSYSSGSDEQYF. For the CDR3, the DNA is TGTGCCAGCAGTTACTCGAGCGGGAGCGACGAGCAGTACTTC.